This section outlines one T cell receptor (beta chain) sequence together with its context. Its antigen is unidentified. This sample was included in a study of Tregs in tolerant kidney transplant recipients. Study outcomes and limitations: For some patients, primers changed over time, blocking nucleotide-level comparison. Antigen-driven expansion was suggested because donor-specific Tregs expanded more than all Tregs in tolerant patients. Tregs expanded with activated donor B cells seemed most donor-specific.

CDR1 SGHTA and CDR2 FQGTGA come from the germline V gene. The CDR3 is 16 amino acids. V dropped 2 bases and J dropped 1; count of bases not matched to a gene: 4. Related graft donors supplied nonmyeloablative bone marrow transplants, and mixed chimerism was transient. Unstimulated regulatory T cells (CD4+CD25+CD127-), CD4+CD25- non-regulatory cells, CD4 and CD8 cells were FACS-sorted from thawed PBMCs. Assay used: immunoSEQ multiplex PCR; TCRdb lists only in-frame clones, some missing. The repertoire holds about 90,000 clones, with over 85% as singletons. This chain links TRBV7-3 with TRBJ2-7; 11 bases match TRBD2. The receptor was isolated from a human patient who received a combined kidney and bone marrow transplant. Part of the T cells may come from the graft donor. Specimen: CD4+ T cells from blood (PBMCs), collected 12 months after the transplant. The CDR3 nucleotides read TGTGCCAGCAGCTTATTGGTAGCGGGAGGGTCCTACGAGCAGTACTTC. As protein: CASSLLVAGGSYEQYF.